Presented here are 14 T cell receptor beta chains from one specimen sequenced in a study of low-dose radiotherapy and immunotherapy resistance in tumors. Time point given: before trial treatment. Priming of first-strand cDNA relied on TRAV- and TRBV-specific primers (covering alpha and beta chains). The authors ran about 18 PCR cycles to amplify TCRs with a constant-region primer and V-primer adapter. MiXCR, applied by TCRdb to the reads, yields one record per CDR3 protein. Here the sample spans some 82,000 distinct CDR3 sequences, around 18% being singletons. The source was PBMCs, collected before treatment. These receptors were collected from a male donor with prostate cancer.

This clonotype was found many times. V gene TRBV10-1 combines with J gene TRBJ2-7; 8 bases line up with TRBD1. Germline V gives CDR1 WNHNN, CDR2 SYGVQD (reference sequence). The CDR3 runs 14 residues. The V gene end was trimmed by 9 bases and the J gene end by 2 bases; junction bases not matched to a gene: 9. The CDR3 loop reads CASRRQGIPYEQYF. The CDR3 DNA is TGCGCCAGTCGGAGACAGGGGATACCCTACGAGCAGTACTTC.

This clonotype was seen ten or more times. The V gene is TRBV20-1, the J gene TRBJ2-3; D unresolved. This CDR3 is built from 16 residues. V was trimmed by 5 bases and J by 1 base, leaving 19 bases between them. CDR1 and CDR2 (germline): DFQATT, SNEGSKA (reference sequence). CDR3 DNA: TGCAGTGCTGACCCCCGCCTAGAAGGTGGCACAGATACGCAGTATTTT. Amino acids: CSADPRLEGGTDTQYF.

At least ten counts were recorded for this clonotype. The chain couples TRBV20-1 to TRBJ1-2, with 8 bases identical to TRBD1. V shed 4 bases and J 2 bases; nucleotides not matched to a gene: 6. The CDR3 covers 14 residues. Per the germline V gene, CDR1 is DFQATT and CDR2 is SNEGSKA (reference sequence). CDR3 sequence reads: CSATKRTGNYGYTF. CDR3 DNA: TGCAGTGCTACTAAACGGACAGGGAACTATGGCTACACCTTC.

As for this clonotype: A far larger clone is one nucleotide away, so this likely arose from a read error. The gene calls are TRBV13 and TRBJ1-2; 11 nucleotides align to TRBD1. Germline assignment: CDR1 PRHDT and CDR2 FYEKMQ (reference sequence). This CDR3 comprises 15 residues. The DNA for the CDR3 is TGTGCCGGCAGCTTAGCGGGACAGGGGGAGTATGGCTACACCTTC. This gives the protein CAGSLAGQGEYGYTF.

Ten or more counts support this clonotype. This chain joins TRBV6-5 and TRBJ2-7; the D gene is possibly TRBD1 (5 bases). This CDR3 has 13 residues. The V and J ends lost 7 bases and 2 bases respectively, with 12 bases between them. Germline V gene lookup returns CDR1 MNHEY and CDR2 SVGAGI. CDR3 nucleotide sequence: TGTGCCAGCACCCGGACACTCCCCTACGAGCAGTACTTC. It codes for CASTRTLPYEQYF.

This clonotype was detected ten times or more. The chain employs TRBV12-3 or TRBV12-4 and TRBJ1-1; D is unclear. The CDR3 length is 14 residues. V was trimmed by 7 bases and J by 7 bases, leaving 19 bases between them. Here the CDR3 DNA reads TGTGCCAGCAACTACCGTGGACGGATTTTTGAAGCTTTCTTT. Its translation: CASNYRGRIFEAFF.

This clonotype was seen ten or more times. This chain connects TRBV5-5 to TRBJ2-1; D not resolved. The CDR3 is 15 amino acids. Trimming removed 0 bases from V and 9 bases from J, with 16 bases in between. Germline loops: CDR1 SGHKS, CDR2 YYEKEE (reference sequence). The CDR3 DNA reads as TGTGCCAGCAGCTTGGCGGGCTCCCCCTTAGGTGAGCAGTTCTTC. Translation gives CASSLAGSPLGEQFF.

This clonotype was picked up many times. The chain combines TRBV29-1 with TRBJ1-2; 9 nucleotides agree with TRBD1. Per germline, CDR1 SQVTM and CDR2 ANQGSEA. J lost 6 bases, V lost 7 bases, and 6 bases had no gene match. The CDR3 extends over 12 amino acids. The CDR3 DNA is TGCAGCGCTGCCAGGACAGGGGATGGCTACACCTTC. This translates into CSAARTGDGYTF.

To note about this clonotype: Only one base separates this from a far larger clonotype, so it likely reflects a read error. The CDR3 sequence: CATGDRQTNYAYTF. In nucleotides, the CDR3 is TGTGCCACCGGGGACAGACAAACTAACTATGCCTACACCTTC. V gene TRBV27 combines with J gene TRBJ1-2; 7 bases are a match to TRBD1. The CDR3 has 14 amino acids. Per germline, CDR1 MNHEY and CDR2 SMNVEV (reference sequence).

This clonotype was picked up one time. This likely traces to a read error, being one base from a far larger clone. The CDR3 nucleotides read TGTGCCCGCGGGGGGACAGGGGTAGGCAATGAGCAGTACTTC. Its protein is CARGGTGVGNEQYF. This chain joins TRBV2 and TRBJ2-7; TRBD1 matches at 10 bases. There are 14 residues in the CDR3. V shed 11 bases, J shed 7 bases, and the junction held 14 bases outside the gene matches. Germline CDR1 reads SNHLY; CDR2 reads FYNNEI.

This clonotype was seen many times. The chain recombines TRBV19 with TRBJ2-5; the D gene is possibly TRBD2 (7 bases). Germline loops: CDR1 LNHDA, CDR2 SQIVND (reference sequence). Between the trimmed V and J ends, which lost 3 bases and 1 base, there was a span of 9 bases. CDR3 length: 14 amino acids. This CDR3 reads CASSMGGLQETQYF. The CDR3 bases are TGTGCCAGTAGTATGGGGGGGCTCCAAGAGACCCAGTACTTC.

This clonotype has a count of ten or more. The rearrangement links TRBV5-5 to TRBJ1-1; D is perhaps TRBD1 (5 bases). The V end was cut by 6 bases, the J end by 2 bases, with 17 bases between. The CDR3 runs to 15 residues. Germline CDR1 is SGHKS and CDR2 is YYEKEE (reference sequence). In DNA, the CDR3 is TGTGCCAGCACCCTGACCGGGGGACTCAACACTGAAGCTTTCTTT. It translates to CASTLTGGLNTEAFF.

This clonotype was seen repeatedly, ten times or more. The chain has TRBV18 and TRBJ2-3; weak D call: TRBD2 (5 bases). The CDR3 runs 13 residues. V lost 2 bases to trimming and J lost 8 bases, with 11 bases between them. In germline, CDR1 is KGHSH, CDR2 LQKENI. Here the CDR3 reads CASSPGIEGTQYF. DNA of the CDR3: TGTGCCAGCTCACCAGGTATTGAGGGTACGCAGTATTTT.

This clonotype was picked up one time. The chain employs TRBV2 and TRBJ2-1, with D possibly TRBD1 on 6 matching bases. Trimming took off 5 bases at V and 0 bases at J, with 11 bases between the two ends. This CDR3 is 15 amino acids long. Germline V gene data show CDR1 as SNHLY and CDR2 as FYNNEI. The CDR3 DNA follows: TGTGCCAGCAGTCAAAGGGGGAGCTCCTACAATGAGCAGTTCTTC. It codes for CASSQRGSSYNEQFF. The full variable domain, with the rest looked up from reference TRBV2 and TRBJ2-1, is EPEVTQTPSHQVTQMGQEVILRCVPISNHLYFYWYRQILGQKVEFLVSFYNNEISEKSEIFDDQFSVERPDGSNFTLKIRSTKLEDSAMYFCASSQRGSSYNEQFFGPGTRLTVL.